This TCR beta chain derives from a study of molecular identifiers for immune sequencing clone quantification. Study at large: Replicate experiments divided RNA from roughly 20,000 or 100,000 naive CD8 cells into five parts and sequenced four.

Between roughly 19,000 and 1,100,000 sorted cells, with 10%, 30% or 50% RNA, yielded naive CD8 libraries. This clonotype was picked up many times. Its antigen is as yet unknown. The CDR3 runs to 18 residues. V lost 4 bases and J lost 1, with 23 bases in between. Germline values: CDR1 SGHNT, CDR2 YYREEE (reference sequence). Each CDR3 protein gets one entry after TCRdb re-called the PCR reads with MiXCR. Among 300,000 to 350,000 distinct CDR3 sequences, 20% to 25% were seen once, and the ten largest hold approximately 0.84%. Overall study findings and caveats: Spiked Jurkat TCR RNA equivalent to one cell reportedly surfaced among approximately 990,000 naive cells. Clones above 20 RNA copies held over 97% of effector molecules, under 1% in naive cells.

The receptor's source is a human donor in good health. Some libraries in this study had Jurkat cell RNA spiked in. Input material: naive CD8+ T cells from blood, with Jurkat cell RNA spiked in. Subset: FACS-sorted CD8+CD4-CCR7+CD45RA+ naive T cells. This chain links TRBV5-4 with TRBJ1-2; maybe TRBD1 (6 bases). CDR3 DNA sequence: TGTGCCAGCAGCGCGGAAACAGGGCTCCTTGCTATTAACTATGGCTACACCTTC. Its protein product is CASSAETGLLAINYGYTF. The full variable domain, its missing parts supplied by reference TRBV5-4 and TRBJ1-2, is ETGVTQSPTHLIKTRGQQVTLRCSSQSGHNTVSWYQQALGQGPQFIFQYYREEENGRGNFPPRFSGLQFPNYSSELNVNALELDDSALYLCASSAETGLLAINYGYTFGSGTRLTVV.